Below, one T cell receptor beta chain is given with its context. The data stem from a study of blood T cell repertoires in COVID-19. Background on the study: Samples representing acute and convalescent COVID-19 were sourced from the United States, Italy and Spain.

Here immunoSEQ multiplex PCR was the method, and the copy in TCRdb shows in-frame clones only, minus some. Here the sample spans about 110,000 clones, less than 85% being singletons. V was shortened by 0 bases and J by 5 bases, with 12 bases between the two germline ends. From germline, CDR1 is LGHNA and CDR2 YSLEER. The length of the CDR3 is 15 residues. The clonotype originates from a human donor in a cohort sampled during active COVID-19. Specimen: peripheral blood. V gene TRBV4-3 combines with J gene TRBJ2-3, with D possibly being TRBD1 (5 bases). DNA of the CDR3: TGCGCCAGCAGCCAAGATGTGCGAGGACAAGATACGCAGTATTTT. Encoded protein: CASSQDVRGQDTQYF.